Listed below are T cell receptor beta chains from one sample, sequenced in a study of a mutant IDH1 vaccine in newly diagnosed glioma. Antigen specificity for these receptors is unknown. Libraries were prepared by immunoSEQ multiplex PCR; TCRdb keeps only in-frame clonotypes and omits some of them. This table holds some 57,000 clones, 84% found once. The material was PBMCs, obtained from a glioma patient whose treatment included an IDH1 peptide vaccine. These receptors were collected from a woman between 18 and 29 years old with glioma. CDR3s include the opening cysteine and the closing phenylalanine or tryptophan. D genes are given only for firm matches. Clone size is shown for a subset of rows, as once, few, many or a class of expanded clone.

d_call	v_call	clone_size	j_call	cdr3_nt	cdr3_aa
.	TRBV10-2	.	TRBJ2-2	TGCGCCAGCAGTATCACAGGGTTCACCGGGGAGCTGTTTTTT	CASSITGFTGELFF
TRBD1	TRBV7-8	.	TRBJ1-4	TGTGCCAGCAGCTTAGAGACAGGGGTCGGGGAAAAACTGTTTTTT	CASSLETGVGEKLFF
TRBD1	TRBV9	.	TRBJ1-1	TGTGCCAGCAGCGCCTACGACAGGGGGAACACTGAAGCTTTCTTT	CASSAYDRGNTEAFF
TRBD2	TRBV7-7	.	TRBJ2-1	TGTGCTAGCAGCCAAACGCGGGAGCCCTACAATGAGCAGTTCTTC	CASSQTREPYNEQFF
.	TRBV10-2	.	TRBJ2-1	TGCGCCAGCAGTGAGGGTTTTATGCGCTACAATGAGCAGTTCTTC	CASSEGFMRYNEQFF
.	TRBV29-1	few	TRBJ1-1	TGCAGCGTTGTTCGGAGCGGCGTAGGGTACACTGAAGCTTTCTTT	CSVVRSGVGYTEAFF
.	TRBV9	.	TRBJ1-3	TGTGCCAGCAGCGTAGCCGGTGGGGGCAGGGCTGGAAACACCATATATTTT	CASSVAGGGRAGNTIYF
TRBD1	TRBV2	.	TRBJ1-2	TGTGCCAACGACAGGGAAGACTATGGCTACACCTTC	CANDREDYGYTF
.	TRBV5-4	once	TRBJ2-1	TGTGCCAGCAGTTCGGGGGTACTAGCACTCAATGAGCAGTTCTTC	CASSSGVLALNEQFF
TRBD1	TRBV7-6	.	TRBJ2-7	TGTGCCAGCAGCTTTGGGACAGGGCGCTACGAGCAGTACTTC	CASSFGTGRYEQYF
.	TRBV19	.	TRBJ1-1	TGTGCCAGTAGTATAGGAGCGGGGGACACTGAAGCTTTCTTT	CASSIGAGDTEAFF
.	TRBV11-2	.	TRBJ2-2	TGTGCCAGCAGCTTTAGATGGCGCACCGGGGAGCTGTTTTTT	CASSFRWRTGELFF
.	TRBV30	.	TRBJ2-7	TGTGCCTGGAGTGTAGTGGACGAGCAGTACTTC	CAWSVVDEQYF
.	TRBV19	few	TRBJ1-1	TGTGCCTCGTCTCTAGGGACGAACACTGAAGCTTTCTTT	CASSLGTNTEAFF
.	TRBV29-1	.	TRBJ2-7	TGCAGCGTTGAAAACGGGGTCTCCTACGAGCAGTACTTC	CSVENGVSYEQYF
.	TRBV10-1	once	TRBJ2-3	TGCGCCAGCAGTGAGGAGACTACCATTCTCAAGGAGGATACGCAGTATTTT	CASSEETTILKEDTQYF
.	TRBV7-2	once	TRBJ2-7	TGTGCCAGCAGCTTAGGTACCAACTACGAGCAGTACTTC	CASSLGTNYEQYF
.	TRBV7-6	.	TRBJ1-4	TGTGCCAGCAGCCTAGGCCCGGAAAAACTGTTTTTT	CASSLGPEKLFF
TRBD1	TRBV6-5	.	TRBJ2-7	TGTGCCAGCACCGAGACAGGGTTGGGCGAGCAGTACTTC	CASTETGLGEQYF
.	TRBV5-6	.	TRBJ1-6	TGTGCCAGCAGTCCAGGGGCCCATTCACCCCTCCACTTT	CASSPGAHSPLHF
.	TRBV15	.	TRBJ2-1	TGTGCCACCAGCAGGGCGACTAGTTACAATGAGCAGTTCTTC	CATSRATSYNEQFF
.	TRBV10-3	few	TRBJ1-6	TGTGCCATCAGTGAGGTTAGGGGATCACCCCTCCACTTT	CAISEVRGSPLHF
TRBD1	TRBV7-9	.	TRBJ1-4	TGTGCCAGCAGCTTTGGGACAGGGAATGAAAAACTGTTTTTT	CASSFGTGNEKLFF
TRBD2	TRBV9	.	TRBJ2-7	TGTGCCAGCAGCGTAGCCCCGGGGGGGAGCTCCTACGAGCAGTACTTC	CASSVAPGGSSYEQYF
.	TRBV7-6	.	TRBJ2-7	TGTGCCAGCAGCCCCGTCGACAGAACCTACGAGCAGTACTTC	CASSPVDRTYEQYF
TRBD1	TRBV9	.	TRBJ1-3	TGTGCCAGCAGCGTCCAACCGGGACAGGGGACTGGAAACACCATATATTTT	CASSVQPGQGTGNTIYF
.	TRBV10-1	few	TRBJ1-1	TGCGCCAGCAGTGATTATGCCCTCGGGAACACTGAAGCTTTCTTT	CASSDYALGNTEAFF
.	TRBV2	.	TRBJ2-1	TGTGCCAGCACTGCAGGGGAGGGGGTAGCTAGTTTGGATGAGCAGTTCTTC	CASTAGEGVASLDEQFF
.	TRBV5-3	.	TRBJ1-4	TGTGCCAGAAGCGAGCAATCTGGGGCAACTAATGAAAAACTGTTTTTT	CARSEQSGATNEKLFF
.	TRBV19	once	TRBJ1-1	TGTGCCAGTAGTATAACCGGAGGGGACACTGAAGCTTTCTTT	CASSITGGDTEAFF
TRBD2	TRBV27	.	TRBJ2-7	TGTGCCAGCAGTTTGAGTTGGACTAGCGGGGTTAGCTCCTACGAGCAGTACTTC	CASSLSWTSGVSSYEQYF
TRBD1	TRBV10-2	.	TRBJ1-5	TGCGCCAGCAGGCACAGGGGCGATCAGCCCCAGCATTTT	CASRHRGDQPQHF
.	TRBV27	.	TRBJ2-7	TGTGCCAGCAGGGGAACAGGTTACTACGAGCAGTACTTC	CASRGTGYYEQYF
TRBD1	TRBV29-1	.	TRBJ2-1	TGCAGCGTAGACAGGGGGCAGGGAGAGCAGTTCTTC	CSVDRGQGEQFF
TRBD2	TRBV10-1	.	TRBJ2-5	TGCGCCACCCGGGCCCGGACTAGCGGGAGGAAAGAGACCCAGTACTTC	CATRARTSGRKETQYF
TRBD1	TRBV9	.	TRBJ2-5	TGTGCCAGCAGCGCAGGACAGGGCGGAGAGACCCAGTACTTC	CASSAGQGGETQYF
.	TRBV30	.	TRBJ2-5	TGTGCCTGGAGACTGGGGGAGACCCAGTACTTC	CAWRLGETQYF
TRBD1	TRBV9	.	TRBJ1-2	TGTGCCAGCAAGGTGGGGCAGGGGGCGCATGGCTACACCTTC	CASKVGQGAHGYTF
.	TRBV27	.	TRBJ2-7	TGTGCCAGCAGTTTCCGAGACAGGACCTACGAGCAGTACTTC	CASSFRDRTYEQYF
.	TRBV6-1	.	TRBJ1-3	TGTGCCAGCAGTCCGACCCATGGAAACACCATATATTTT	CASSPTHGNTIYF
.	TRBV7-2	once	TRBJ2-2	TGTGCCAGCAGCTTATGGGGAGGGGGCGTCGGGGAGCTGTTTTTT	CASSLWGGGVGELFF
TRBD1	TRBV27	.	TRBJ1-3	TGTGCCAGCAGAACGCCGGGCACAGGGGTCTCTGGAAACACCATATATTTT	CASRTPGTGVSGNTIYF
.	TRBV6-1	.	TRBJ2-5	TGTGCCAGCAGTGCCGTCCCCCGAGAGACCCAGTACTTC	CASSAVPRETQYF
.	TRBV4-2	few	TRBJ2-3	TGTGCCAGCAGCCCATTACAATTCACAGATACGCAGTATTTT	CASSPLQFTDTQYF
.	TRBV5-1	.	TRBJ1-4	TGCGCCAGCAGCTTGGTCGACAATCCAGAAAAACTGTTTTTT	CASSLVDNPEKLFF
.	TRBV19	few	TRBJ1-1	TGTGCCAGCACGGCGGGACCGAACACTGAAGCTTTCTTT	CASTAGPNTEAFF
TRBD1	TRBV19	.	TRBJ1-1	TGTGCCGGGAGGGACAGCGGGAACACTGAAGCTTTCTTT	CAGRDSGNTEAFF
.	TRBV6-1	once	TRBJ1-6	TGTGCCAGCAGTGAATCGGTATGGCAAAGCTCCTATAATTCACCCCTCCACTTT	CASSESVWQSSYNSPLHF
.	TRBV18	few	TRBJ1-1	TGTGCCAGCTCACCAATAAGCTGGGAAGGTGAAGCTTTCTTT	CASSPISWEGEAFF
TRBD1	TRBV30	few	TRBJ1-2	TGTGCCTGGAGTGTGGGACAGGGGGCCTATGGCTACACCTTC	CAWSVGQGAYGYTF
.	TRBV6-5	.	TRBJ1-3	TGTGCCAGCAGCTATTCGGGGGGGCCCACCATATATTTT	CASSYSGGPTIYF